This T cell receptor (beta chain) was identified during a study of T-cell memory formation after mild COVID-19. This CDR3 region has 15 residues. After removal of 3 bases from V and 7 bases from J, the junction contained 2 bases not matched to a gene. The germline V gene has CDR1 SGHTA and CDR2 FQGNSA. This clonotype was seen many times. Barcoded TCR alpha and TCR beta cDNA libraries with UMIs came from 5'RACE using constant-segment primers. TCRdb re-called the 5' RACE reads with MiXCR, one entry per CDR3 protein. The sample shows 250,000 to 350,000 distinct CDR3 sequences, about a sixth of them seen only once.

Sequencing was performed on PBMCs or a T cell subset sorted from them (not recorded which). The rearrangement joins TRBV7-2 to TRBJ2-3; TRBD2 aligns across 15 bases. The sequence was obtained from a man aged 18 to 29 who had mild COVID-19 (a few samples of this study predate the infection). Cell type and time point are not known. CDR3 DNA sequence: TGTGCCAGCAGCTTGGGACTAGCGGGGGGTAATACGCAGTATTTT. Amino acids: CASSLGLAGGNTQYF. The variable domain in full, with the rest retrieved from reference TRBV7-2 and TRBJ2-3, is GAGVSQSPSNKVTEKGKDVELRCDPISGHTALYWYRQSLGQGLEFLIYFQGNSAPDKSGLPSDRFSAERTGGSVSTLTIQRTQQEDSAVYLCASSLGLAGGNTQYFGPGTRLTVL.